This TCR beta chain was identified during a study of T cells in narcolepsy. The germline CDR1 and CDR2 sequences are SGHNT and YYREEE (reference sequence). The CDR3 spans 13 residues. Note on this clone: A read error may account for a junction end that differs from germline.

The data were produced by immunoSEQ multiplex PCR, yet TCRdb's version contains in-frame clones alone and is incomplete. Among around 30,000 clones listed, around 83% were seen once. This clonotype originated in a human donor with narcolepsy. This chain uses TRBV5-4 with TRBJ1-1; D may be TRBD1 (5 bases). The sample was CD45RA- memory CD4+ T cells from PBMCs. Here the CDR3 DNA reads TGCGCCAGCAGCCATGGGGGAAACACTGAAGCTTTCTTT. Its translation is CASSHGGNTEAFF. Complete variable domain (other parts from reference TRBV5-4 and TRBJ1-1): ETGVTQSPTHLIKTRGQQVTLRCSSQSGHNTVSWYQQALGQGPQFIFQYYREEENGRGNFPPRFSGLQFPNYSSELNVNALELDDSALYLCASSHGGNTEAFFGQGTRLTVV.